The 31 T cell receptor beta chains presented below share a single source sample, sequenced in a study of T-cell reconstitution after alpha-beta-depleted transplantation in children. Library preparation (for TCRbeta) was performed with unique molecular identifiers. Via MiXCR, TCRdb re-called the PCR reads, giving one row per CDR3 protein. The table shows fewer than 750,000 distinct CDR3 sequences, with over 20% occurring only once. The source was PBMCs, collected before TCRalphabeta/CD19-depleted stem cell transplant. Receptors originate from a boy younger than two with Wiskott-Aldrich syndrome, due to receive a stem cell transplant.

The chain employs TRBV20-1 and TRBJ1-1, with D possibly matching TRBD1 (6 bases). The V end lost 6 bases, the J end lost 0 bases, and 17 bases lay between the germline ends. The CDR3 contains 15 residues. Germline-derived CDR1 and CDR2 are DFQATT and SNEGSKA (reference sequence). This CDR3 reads CSAVRTVNLNTEAFF. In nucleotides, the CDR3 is TGCAGTGCAGTAAGGACAGTTAATTTGAACACTGAAGCTTTCTTT.

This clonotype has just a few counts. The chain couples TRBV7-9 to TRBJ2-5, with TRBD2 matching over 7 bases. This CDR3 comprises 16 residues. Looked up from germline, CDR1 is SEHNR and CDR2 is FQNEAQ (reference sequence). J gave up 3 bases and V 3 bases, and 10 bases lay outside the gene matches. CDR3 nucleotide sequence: TGTGCCAGCAGCTTTACCTCGGCTAGCGGCAAAGAGACCCAGTACTTC. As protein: CASSFTSASGKETQYF.

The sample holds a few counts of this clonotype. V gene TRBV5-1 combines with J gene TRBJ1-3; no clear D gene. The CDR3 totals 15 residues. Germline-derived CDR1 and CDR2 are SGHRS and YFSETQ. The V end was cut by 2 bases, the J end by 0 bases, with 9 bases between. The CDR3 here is CASSFLPSSGNTIYF. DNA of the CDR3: TGCGCCAGCAGCTTTTTACCCAGCTCTGGAAACACCATATATTTT.

CDR3 residues: CASSRPGRAYEQYF. CDR3 sequence (DNA): TGTGCCAGCTCAAGACCCGGACGAGCCTACGAGCAGTACTTC. The V call is TRBV6-1, the J call TRBJ2-7; no clear D. The V end lost 8 bases, the J end lost 2 bases, and 16 bases lay between the germline ends. CDR1 MNHNS and CDR2 SASEGT come from the germline V gene. The CDR3 runs to 14 residues.

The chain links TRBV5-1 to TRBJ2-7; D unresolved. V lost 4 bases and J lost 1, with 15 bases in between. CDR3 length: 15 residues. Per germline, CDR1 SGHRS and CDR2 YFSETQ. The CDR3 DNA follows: TGCGCCAGCAGCACCACTCCGACGGATTCCTACGAGCAGTACTTC. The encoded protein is CASSTTPTDSYEQYF.

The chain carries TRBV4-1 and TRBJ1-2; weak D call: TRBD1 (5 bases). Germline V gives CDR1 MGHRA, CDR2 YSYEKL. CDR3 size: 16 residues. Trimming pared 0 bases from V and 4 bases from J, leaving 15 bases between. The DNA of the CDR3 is TGCGCCAGCAGCCAAGAGGCAGGGTTCCTATTCTATGGCTACACCTTC. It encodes CASSQEAGFLFYGYTF.

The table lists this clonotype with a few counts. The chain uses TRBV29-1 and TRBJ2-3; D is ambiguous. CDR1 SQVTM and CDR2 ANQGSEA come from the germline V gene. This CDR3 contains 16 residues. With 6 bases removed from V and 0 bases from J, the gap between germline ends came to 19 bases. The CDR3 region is CSVLGVSVLSTDTQYF. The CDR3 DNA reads TGCAGCGTCCTAGGAGTTTCCGTCCTAAGCACAGATACGCAGTATTTT.

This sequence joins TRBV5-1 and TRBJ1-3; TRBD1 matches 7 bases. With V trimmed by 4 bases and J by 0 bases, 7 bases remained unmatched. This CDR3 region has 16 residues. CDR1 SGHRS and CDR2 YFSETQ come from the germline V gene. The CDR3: CASSPDRWLSGNTIYF. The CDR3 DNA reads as TGCGCCAGCAGCCCGGACAGGTGGCTCTCTGGAAACACCATATATTTT.

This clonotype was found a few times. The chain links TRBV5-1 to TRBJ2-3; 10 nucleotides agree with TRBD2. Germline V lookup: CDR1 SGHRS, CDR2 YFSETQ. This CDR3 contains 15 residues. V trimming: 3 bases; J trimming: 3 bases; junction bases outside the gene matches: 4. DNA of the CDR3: TGCGCCAGCAGCTACCTAGCGGGAGTAACAGATACGCAGTATTTT. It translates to CASSYLAGVTDTQYF.

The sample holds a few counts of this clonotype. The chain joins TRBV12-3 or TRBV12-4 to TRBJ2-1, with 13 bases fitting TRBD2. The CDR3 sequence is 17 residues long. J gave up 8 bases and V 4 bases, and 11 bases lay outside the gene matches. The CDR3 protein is CASSSRTSGSPRHEQFF. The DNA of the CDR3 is TGTGCCAGCAGTTCCAGGACTAGCGGGAGCCCTAGGCATGAGCAGTTCTTC.

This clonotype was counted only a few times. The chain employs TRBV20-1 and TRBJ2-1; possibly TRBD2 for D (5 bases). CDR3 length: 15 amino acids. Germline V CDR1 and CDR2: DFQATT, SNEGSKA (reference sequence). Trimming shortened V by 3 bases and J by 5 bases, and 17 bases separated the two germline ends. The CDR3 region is CSASRGLVRHNEQFF. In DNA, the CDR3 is TGCAGTGCTAGTCGCGGACTGGTTCGTCACAATGAGCAGTTCTTC.

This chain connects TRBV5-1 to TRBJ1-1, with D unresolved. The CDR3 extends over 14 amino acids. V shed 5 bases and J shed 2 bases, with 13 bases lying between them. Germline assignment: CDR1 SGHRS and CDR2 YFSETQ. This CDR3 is CASRKTASNTEAFF. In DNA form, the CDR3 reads TGCGCCAGCAGGAAAACAGCAAGTAACACTGAAGCTTTCTTT.

The CDR3 sequence: CAWSVGLQAFAQYF. The CDR3 DNA reads TGTGCCTGGAGTGTTGGGCTTCAAGCGTTCGCGCAGTACTTC. The rearrangement joins TRBV30 to TRBJ2-7; D is unresolved. CDR3 length equals 14 residues. V was pared by 0 bases and J by 9 bases, with 18 bases between. Germline V gene sequence: CDR1 GTSNPN, CDR2 SVGIG (reference sequence).

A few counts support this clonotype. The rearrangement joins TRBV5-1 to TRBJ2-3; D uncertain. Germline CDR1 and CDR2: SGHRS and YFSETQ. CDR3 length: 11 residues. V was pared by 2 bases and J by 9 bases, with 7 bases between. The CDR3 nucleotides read TGCGCCAGCAGCTTAGAGAGGACGCAGTATTTT. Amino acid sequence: CASSLERTQYF.

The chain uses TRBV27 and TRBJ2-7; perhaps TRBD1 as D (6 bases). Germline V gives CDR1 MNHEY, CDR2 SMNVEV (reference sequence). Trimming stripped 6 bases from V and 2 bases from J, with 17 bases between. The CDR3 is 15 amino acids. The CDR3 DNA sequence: TGTGCCAGCAGCCCGACAGGAAACTGGCCCTACGAGCAGTACTTC. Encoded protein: CASSPTGNWPYEQYF.

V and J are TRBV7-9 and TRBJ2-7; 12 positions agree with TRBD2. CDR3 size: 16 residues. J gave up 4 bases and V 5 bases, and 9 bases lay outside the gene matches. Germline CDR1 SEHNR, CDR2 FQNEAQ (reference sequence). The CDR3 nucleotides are TGTGCCAGCAGCGACGGACTAGCGGGAACCTCGTACGAGCAGTACTTC. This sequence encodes CASSDGLAGTSYEQYF.

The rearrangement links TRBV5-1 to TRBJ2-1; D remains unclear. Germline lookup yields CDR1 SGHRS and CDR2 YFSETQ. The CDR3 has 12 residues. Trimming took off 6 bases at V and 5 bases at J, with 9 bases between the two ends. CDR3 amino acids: CASTELNNEQFF. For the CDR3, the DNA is TGCGCCAGCACCGAGCTAAACAATGAGCAGTTCTTC.

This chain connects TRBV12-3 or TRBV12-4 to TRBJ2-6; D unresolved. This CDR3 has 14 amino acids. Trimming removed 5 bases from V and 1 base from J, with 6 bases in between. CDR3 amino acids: CASSRPSGANVLTF. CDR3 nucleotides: TGTGCCAGCAGTCGTCCTTCTGGGGCCAACGTCCTGACTTTC.

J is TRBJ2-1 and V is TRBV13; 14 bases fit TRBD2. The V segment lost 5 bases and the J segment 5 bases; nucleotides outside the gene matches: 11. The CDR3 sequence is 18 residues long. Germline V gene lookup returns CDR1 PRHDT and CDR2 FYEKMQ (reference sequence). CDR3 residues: CASSTHDPGLAGDNEQFF. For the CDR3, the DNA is TGTGCCAGCAGCACGCACGATCCGGGACTAGCGGGAGACAATGAGCAGTTCTTC.

CDR3 in amino acids: CSVEVARSGGEYF. The CDR3, as DNA: TGCAGCGTTGAAGTGGCCCGGAGTGGGGGGGAGTACTTC. V usage is TRBV29-1 and J usage is TRBJ2-7; 7 bases align to TRBD2. The CDR3 is made up of 13 amino acids. Germline-derived CDR1 and CDR2 are SQVTM and ANQGSEA. V shed 1 base and J 11 bases; nucleotides not matched to a gene: 11.

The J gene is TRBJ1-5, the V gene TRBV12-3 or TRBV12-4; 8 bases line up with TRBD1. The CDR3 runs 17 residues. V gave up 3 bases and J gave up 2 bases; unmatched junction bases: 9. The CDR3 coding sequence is TGTGCCAGCAGTTTTAGTGCAGGGGGCGCCGGCAATCAGCCCCAGCATTTT. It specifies CASSFSAGGAGNQPQHF.

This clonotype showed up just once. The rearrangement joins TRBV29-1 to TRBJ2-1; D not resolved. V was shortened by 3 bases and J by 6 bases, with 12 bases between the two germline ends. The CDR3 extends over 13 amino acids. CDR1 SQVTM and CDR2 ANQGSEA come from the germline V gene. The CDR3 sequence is CSVDFSGRNEQFF. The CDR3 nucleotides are TGCAGCGTTGACTTTAGTGGGCGCAATGAGCAGTTCTTC.

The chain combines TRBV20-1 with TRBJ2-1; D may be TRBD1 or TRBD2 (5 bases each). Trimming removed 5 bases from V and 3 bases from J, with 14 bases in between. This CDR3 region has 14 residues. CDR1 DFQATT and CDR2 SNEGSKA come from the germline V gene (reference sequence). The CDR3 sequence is CSAPDMGVYNEQFF. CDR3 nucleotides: TGCAGTGCTCCTGACATGGGGGTCTACAATGAGCAGTTCTTC.

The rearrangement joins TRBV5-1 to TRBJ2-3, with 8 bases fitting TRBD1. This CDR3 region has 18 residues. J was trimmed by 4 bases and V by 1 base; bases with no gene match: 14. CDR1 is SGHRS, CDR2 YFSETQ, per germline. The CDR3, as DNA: TGCGCCAGCAGCTTGCCCCGATCCGGACAGGGATCCCCAGATACGCAGTATTTT. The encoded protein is CASSLPRSGQGSPDTQYF.

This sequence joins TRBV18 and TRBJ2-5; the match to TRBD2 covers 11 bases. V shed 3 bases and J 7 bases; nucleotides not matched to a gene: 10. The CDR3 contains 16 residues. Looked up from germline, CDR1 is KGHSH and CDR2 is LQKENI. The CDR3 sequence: CASSPSWLAGGGTQYF. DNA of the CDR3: TGTGCCAGCTCACCTTCATGGCTAGCGGGAGGAGGGACCCAGTACTTC.

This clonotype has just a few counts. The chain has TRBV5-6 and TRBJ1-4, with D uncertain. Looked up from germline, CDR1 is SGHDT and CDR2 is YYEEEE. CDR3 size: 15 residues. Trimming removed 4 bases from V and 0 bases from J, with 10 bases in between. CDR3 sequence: CASSGMDATNEKLFF. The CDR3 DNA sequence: TGTGCCAGCAGCGGAATGGATGCAACTAATGAAAAACTGTTTTTT.

The CDR3: CSVQTGVGFNQPQHF. The DNA for the CDR3 is TGCAGCGTTCAAACGGGGGTAGGGTTCAATCAGCCCCAGCATTTT. This chain joins TRBV29-1 and TRBJ1-5; D is perhaps TRBD1 (5 bases). Germline V CDR1 and CDR2: SQVTM, ANQGSEA. Trimming took off 5 bases at V and 3 bases at J, with 17 bases between the two ends. The CDR3 extends over 15 amino acids.

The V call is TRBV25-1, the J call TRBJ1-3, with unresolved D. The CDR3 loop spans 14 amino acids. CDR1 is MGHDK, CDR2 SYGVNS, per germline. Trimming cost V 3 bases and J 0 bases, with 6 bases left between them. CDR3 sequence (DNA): TGTGCCAGCAGTGATGGTAGCTCTGGAAACACCATATATTTT. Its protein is CASSDGSSGNTIYF.

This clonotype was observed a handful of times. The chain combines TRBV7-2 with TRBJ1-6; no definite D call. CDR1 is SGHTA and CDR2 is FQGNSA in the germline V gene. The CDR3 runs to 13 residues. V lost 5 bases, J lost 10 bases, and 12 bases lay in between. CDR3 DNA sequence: TGTGCCAGCAGCAAAACATTAGGATCACCCCTCCACTTT. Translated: CASSKTLGSPLHF.

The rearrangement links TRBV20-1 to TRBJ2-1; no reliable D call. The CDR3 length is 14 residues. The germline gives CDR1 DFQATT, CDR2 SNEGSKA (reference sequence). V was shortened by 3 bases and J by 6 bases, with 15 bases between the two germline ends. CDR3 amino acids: CSARDDRATNEQFF. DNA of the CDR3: TGCAGTGCTAGGGATGATAGGGCTACCAATGAGCAGTTCTTC.

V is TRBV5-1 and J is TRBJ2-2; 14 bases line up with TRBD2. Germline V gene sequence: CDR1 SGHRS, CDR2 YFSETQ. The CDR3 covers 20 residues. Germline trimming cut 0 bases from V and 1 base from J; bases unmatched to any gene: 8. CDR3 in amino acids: CASSLGSGLAGGKNTGELFF. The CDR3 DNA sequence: TGCGCCAGCAGCTTGGGAAGTGGACTAGCGGGAGGAAAGAACACCGGGGAGCTGTTTTTT.